The entry that follows covers one T cell receptor beta chain sequence. What this receptor recognizes is not known. Per-nucleotide qualities are absent, and no much larger clonotype sits a single base away. The TCR beta CDR3 regions were amplified from the RNA transcripts. For the first round of RT-PCR on the TCR CDR3, the HTBI primer set was used together with the Qiagen OneStep RT-PCR kit. The libraries were constructed in a second round of multiplex PCR and then size-selected and purified. Libraries were sequenced paired-end with 100 bp reads on an Illumina HiSeq2000. Per the authors' processing: SOAPnuke was used to process the raw data, removing reads that contained adapters or uncalled bases, had a mean Phred below 15, or lacked an exact match to the constant primer or identifier. High-quality paired reads were merged with COPE v1.2.5, and unique nucleotide sequences were defined as clonotypes. Clonotypes were aligned to IMGT TRBV, TRBD and TRBJ reference segments using MiTCR v1.1. Only V-J combinations with frequency above 0.0001, covering roughly 99% of repertoires, were analysed. The TCS score was defined as the ratio of F50 (clonal expansion) to E x V (chaos), calculated using BLOSUM62-based TCRdist between CDR3 peptides within each V-J. Welch's t-statistics and random forest reduced fewer than 600 V-J features to around 14, which were used in a naive Bayes classifier (R e1071). The Morisita-Horn index was used to measure how similar the thyroid and blood repertoires were. Using fastp trimming at Q25 and MiXCR clonotype assembly, TCRdb reanalyzed the public sequencing data and kept in-frame beta chains. Rows with a matching CDR3 protein are joined into one entry that keeps the most common DNA and genes. TCRdb's processing, not the authors' own work, is the source of the V and J calls. The sample records about 840,000 distinct CDR3 sequences, around 38% of which are singletons. More than 7% of the sample is held by the ten biggest clonotypes.

This sample was included in a study of T cells in Graves' hyperthyroidism and ophthalmopathy (dated by TCRdb to between 2017 and 2020). Study-level background: Peripheral blood samples were taken at the time of initial diagnosis, prior to any treatment. The paper describes TCR Vbeta CDR3 sequencing of 135 peripheral blood samples, made up of under 50 ophthalmopathy patients, around 78 hyperthyroidism patients and roughly 17 progressor patients. A discovery cohort of approximately 100 patients, approximately 45 with Graves' ophthalmopathy and approximately 60 with stable Graves' hyperthyroidism, was used to find distinguishing TCR V-J signatures. Once sampling was done, hyperthyroidism patients were given methimazole at a starting dose of 30 mg daily, whereas ophthalmopathy patients were given high-dose intravenous methylprednisolone. The roughly 91 discovery patients were randomly divided into training and test sets at a 7:3 ratio. Prospective prediction of ophthalmopathy was tested in an independent validation cohort consisting of 18 hyperthyroidism patients and approximately 16 patients who later progressed to ophthalmopathy. The study also compared thyroid tissue and blood T-cell repertoires from roughly 6 Graves' hyperthyroidism patients.

What the work shows at the level of the full study, not this receptor alone: A model built on a 13 V-J signature distinguished ophthalmopathy from stable hyperthyroidism, reaching over 85% sensitivity and about 81% specificity in cross-validation and 80%/75% in testing. During validation, the model predicted progression to ophthalmopathy a median of roughly 7.1 months ahead of onset, with more than 60% sensitivity and almost 75% specificity. No statistical method was used to fix the sample size in advance, and group allocation was not hidden from the investigators. Most expanded thyroid clonotypes (frequency above 0.001) were also detected in blood, suggesting blood repertoires may reflect thyroid immune responses.

From cysteine to phenylalanine, the CDR3 is 16 amino acids long. The sequence is cut down to CDR3 DNA, 48 bases in frame from base 1. Trimming takes 3 bases from V and 8 bases from J, and the germline ends sit 22 bases apart. The CDR1 and CDR2 encoded by the germline V gene are SNHLY and FYNNEI. Graves' hyperthyroidism was defined as stable when no progression to ophthalmopathy occurred over 18 months of follow-up. The hyperthyroidism patients were between 18 and 65 years old and newly diagnosed, with a disease duration of less than 2 months. Patients with uncontrolled infections, other autoimmune diseases, pregnancy or lactation were excluded. Diagnoses relied on clinical symptoms, serum thyroxine and TRAb, thyroid ultrasound and orbital computed tomography. PBMCs were isolated from about 10 ml of fresh peripheral blood by Ficoll-Paque density gradient centrifugation. Total RNA was extracted with Trizol reagent, and quality was checked on an Agilent 2100 Bioanalyzer.

This clonotype was sampled from a man between 18 and 35 years old with Graves' hyperthyroidism. The sample taken for sequencing was blood. The V and J segments used are TRBV2 and TRBJ1-2; tentative D gene TRBD1, with 6 bases matching. The sequence in DNA is TGTGCCAGCAGTGACCGTCGTGGGGGCGTCACGGGAGGCTACACCTTC. This translates into CASSDRRGGVTGGYTF.